These 5 T cell receptor beta chains share one sample of origin, sequenced in a study of CD8 T cells in cerebrospinal fluid in Alzheimer's disease (TCRdb year 2020). Libraries came from 10x single-cell sequencing. TCRdb shows the sequencer as NextSeq 550. The reads underwent TCRdb reprocessing, giving one record for each CDR3 protein sequence and no DNA. This sample's clone table shows about 1,100 distinct CDR3 sequences. The top ten clones comprise about 10% of the sample. The specimen sequenced was cerebrospinal fluid. The receptors were sampled from a human donor with mild cognitive impairment.

This clonotype is deemed medium-sized (0.01 to 0.1%) by its frequency. The chain is built from TRBV28 and TRBJ1-2; as DNA is missing, the TRBD1 call by TCRdb cannot be tested. CDR3 size: 13 residues. Germline V gives CDR1 MDHEN, CDR2 SYDVKM. The CDR3 region is CASSLTVGGGYTF.

Judged by frequency, this clonotype is medium-sized (0.01 to 0.1%). The V and J genes are TRBV12-3 or TRBV12-4 and TRBJ2-3; TCRdb returns TRBD1, unconfirmable since there is no DNA. The length of the CDR3 is 15 residues. CDR3 region: CASRISGGFGDTQYF.

This clonotype shows up as medium-sized by frequency. The chain has TRBV5-1 and TRBJ2-5; there is no DNA to check the TCRdb D call of TRBD1. The CDR3 contains 14 residues. Germline CDR1 reads SGHRS; CDR2 reads YFSETQ. The chain's CDR3 is CASSPGQGGETQYF.

In terms of frequency, this clonotype is large. V is TRBV7-9 and J is TRBJ2-1; TCRdb calls TRBD1, which cannot be checked without DNA. Germline V gives CDR1 SEHNR, CDR2 FQNEAQ (reference sequence). There are 14 residues in the CDR3. CDR3 region: CASSLGRGGNEQFF.

This clonotype is called medium-sized based on its frequency. The rearrangement uses TRBV2 and TRBJ2-7. The CDR3 has 13 residues. Germline V lookup: CDR1 SNHLY, CDR2 FYNNEI. The CDR3 loop is CASRLDGSYEQYF.